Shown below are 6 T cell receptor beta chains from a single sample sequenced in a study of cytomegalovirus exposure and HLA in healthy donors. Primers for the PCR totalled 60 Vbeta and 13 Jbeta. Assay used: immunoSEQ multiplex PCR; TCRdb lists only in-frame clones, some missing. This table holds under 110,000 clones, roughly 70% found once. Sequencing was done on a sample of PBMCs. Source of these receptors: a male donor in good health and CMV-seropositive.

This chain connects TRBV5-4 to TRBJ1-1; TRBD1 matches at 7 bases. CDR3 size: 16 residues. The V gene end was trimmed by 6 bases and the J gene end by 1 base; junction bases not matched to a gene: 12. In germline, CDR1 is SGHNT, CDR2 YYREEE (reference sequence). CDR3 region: CASKPGTEYRNTEAFF. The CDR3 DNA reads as TGTGCCAGCAAGCCCGGGACAGAGTATCGGAACACTGAAGCTTTCTTT.

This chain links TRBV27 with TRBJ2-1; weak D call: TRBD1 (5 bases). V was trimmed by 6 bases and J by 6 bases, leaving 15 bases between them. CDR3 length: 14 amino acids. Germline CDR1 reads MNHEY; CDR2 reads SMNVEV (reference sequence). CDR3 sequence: CASRNPGPGNEQFF. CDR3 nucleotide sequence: TGTGCCAGCAGAAACCCAGGGCCTGGCAATGAGCAGTTCTTC.

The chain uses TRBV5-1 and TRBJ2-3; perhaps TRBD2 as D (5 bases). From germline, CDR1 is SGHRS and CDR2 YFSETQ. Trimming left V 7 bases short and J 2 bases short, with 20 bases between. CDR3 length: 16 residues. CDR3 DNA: TGCGCCAGCTCCCCGTGGGGTAGCGAGAACACAGATACGCAGTATTTT. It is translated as CASSPWGSENTDTQYF.

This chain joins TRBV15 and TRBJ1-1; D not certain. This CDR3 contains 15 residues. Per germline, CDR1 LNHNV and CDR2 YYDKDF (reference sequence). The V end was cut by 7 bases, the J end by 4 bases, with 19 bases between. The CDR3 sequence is CATTLSWPRGTEAFF. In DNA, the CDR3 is TGTGCCACCACTTTATCTTGGCCCCGGGGCACTGAAGCTTTCTTT.

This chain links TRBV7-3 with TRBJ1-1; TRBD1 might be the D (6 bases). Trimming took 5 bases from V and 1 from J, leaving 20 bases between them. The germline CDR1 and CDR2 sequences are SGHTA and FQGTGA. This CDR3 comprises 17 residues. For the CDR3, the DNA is TGTGCCAGCAGCCTCACCGGGACACTCGCGGGGAACACTGAAGCTTTCTTT. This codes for CASSLTGTLAGNTEAFF.

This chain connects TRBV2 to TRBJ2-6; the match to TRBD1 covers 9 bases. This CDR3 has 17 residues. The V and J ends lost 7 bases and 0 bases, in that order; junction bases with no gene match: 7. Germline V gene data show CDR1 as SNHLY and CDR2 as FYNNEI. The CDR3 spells CASKTGTGPSGANVLTF. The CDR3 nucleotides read TGTGCCAGCAAAACCGGGACAGGGCCCTCTGGGGCCAACGTCCTGACTTTC.